A single sample is the source of the 2 T cell receptor beta chains below, sequenced in a study of cytomegalovirus exposure and HLA in healthy donors. PCR involved 60 Vbeta and 13 Jbeta primers. Sequencing was performed with immunoSEQ multiplex PCR; in TCRdb, only in-frame clones are kept and a portion is missing. This sample has around 100,000 clones; around 64% occur once, and the top ten carry roughly 9%. The sequenced material came from PBMCs. Receptor source: a man aged 25-45 years in good health and CMV-seropositive.

The rearrangement joins TRBV11-2 to TRBJ2-3, with 7 positions matching TRBD2. CDR1 is SGHAT, CDR2 FQNNGV, per germline. V lost 3 bases to trimming and J lost 5 bases; unmatched junction nucleotides: 8. This CDR3 spans 15 amino acids. CDR3 amino acids: CASSFDRLAVDTQYF. CDR3 bases: TGTGCCAGCAGCTTCGACCGACTAGCAGTAGATACGCAGTATTTT.

The chain employs TRBV28 and TRBJ2-1, with 7 positions matching TRBD2. Trimming cost V 3 bases and J 7 bases; bases outside gene matches: 9. This CDR3 is built from 15 residues. Germline V gene sequence: CDR1 MDHEN, CDR2 SYDVKM. CDR3 loop: CASSFSPSSGNEQFF. CDR3 in DNA: TGTGCCAGCAGTTTCTCCCCCAGTAGCGGGAATGAGCAGTTCTTC. Full variable domain (outside the CDR3, taken from reference TRBV28 and TRBJ2-1): DVKVTQSSRYLVKRTGEKVFLECVQDMDHENMFWYRQDPGLGLRLIYFSYDVKMKEKGDIPEGYSVSREKKERFSLILESASTNQTSMYLCASSFSPSSGNEQFFGPGTRLTVL.